The rows below give T cell receptor beta chains drawn from one sample of a study of T cell responses to AZD1222 COVID-19 vaccine. The table came from immunoSEQ multiplex PCR; TCRdb's copy has only in-frame clones and leaves some out. This repertoire shows more than 110,000 clones, roughly 92% found once; its top ten account for approximately 4.8%. The sample was peripheral blood, taken on day 0 of AZD1222 vaccination. Receptors were obtained from an adult in good health. Both conserved end residues are part of each CDR3. Fields, in order: J gene, CDR3 length, clone size, V gene, CDR3 protein. Where a row states a size, it is once, few, many or the class of an expanded clone; other rows omit it.

TRBJ2-7,15,-,TRBV5-6,CASSFRDRDSYEQYF
TRBJ2-5,15,-,TRBV29-1,CSVEGGDTQLETQYF
TRBJ2-5,18,-,TRBV4-1,CASSQDLETGQWLETQYF
TRBJ1-1,15,-,TRBV7-2,CASSFSQVGNTEAFF
TRBJ2-7,15,-,TRBV25-1,CASSDPGQGVYEQYF
TRBJ1-2,15,-,TRBV18,CASLAREGNNYGYTF
TRBJ2-7,15,-,TRBV7-2,CASSPRSGQSYEQYF
TRBJ2-7,14,-,TRBV7-2,CASRPGHSNYEQYF
TRBJ2-3,13,-,TRBV25-1,CASSGGWADTQYF
TRBJ1-4,17,once,TRBV10-1,CASSHLHRGATNEKLFF
TRBJ2-5,15,-,TRBV5-1,CASRLTTGIQETQYF
TRBJ2-3,13,-,TRBV27,CASSFRAGDTQYF
TRBJ2-1,12,-,TRBV19,CASMRGFNEQFF
TRBJ2-7,12,-,TRBV28,CASSLGAYEQYF
TRBJ1-2,16,-,TRBV7-9,CASSLGTTRGNYGYTF
TRBJ2-7,17,-,TRBV7-9,CASSSTVTSGVAYEQYF
TRBJ2-2,14,-,TRBV5-4,CASSLLWGTGELFF
TRBJ1-5,16,-,TRBV6-6,CASTHDREVPPQPQHF
TRBJ1-2,13,-,TRBV24-1,CATSDEDSYGYTF
TRBJ2-7,15,few,TRBV27,CASSPVGLNKYEQYF
TRBJ1-2,11,-,TRBV28,CASSFRGGYTF
TRBJ1-2,13,-,TRBV19,CASSPDRFYGYTF
TRBJ1-5,13,-,TRBV10-2,CASTPTGNQPQHF
TRBJ1-5,16,-,TRBV10-1,CASSYRDSDSNQPQHF
TRBJ2-1,15,-,TRBV7-2,CASSPASGRYNEQFF
TRBJ1-3,15,-,TRBV12-5,CASGVPGGSGNTIYF
TRBJ1-2,14,-,TRBV7-2,CASSPLQGAGGYTF
TRBJ1-1,14,few,TRBV6-4,CASSDSEASTEAFF
TRBJ1-4,18,few,TRBV28,CASSRNRDRDNQNEKLFF
TRBJ1-2,13,-,TRBV24-1,CATSESGVYGYTF
TRBJ2-1,15,-,TRBV11-3,CASSFRSGAYNEQFF
TRBJ1-1,13,-,TRBV28,CASRAPNRVEAFF
TRBJ2-7,15,-,TRBV7-2,CASSLDPGAIDEQYF
TRBJ1-6,13,-,TRBV5-1,CASSLLTDSPLHF
TRBJ1-5,15,-,TRBV6-5,CASRPRRGNNQPQHF
TRBJ2-7,16,-,TRBV10-3,CAISLGRAASSYEQYF
TRBJ1-2,15,-,TRBV19,CASSIEGGTNYGYTF
TRBJ1-5,14,-,TRBV6-2/TRBV6-3,CASSSGQVNQPQHF
TRBJ2-7,18,-,TRBV5-5,CASSLVLAGGSGTREQYF
TRBJ2-3,18,-,TRBV4-1,CASSSSPGQGVLSDTQYF
TRBJ2-3,17,-,TRBV27,CASSSQRGGGSTDTQYF
TRBJ2-3,19,once,TRBV6-1,CASSARTSGGAVRTDTQYF
TRBJ2-3,16,-,TRBV5-4,CASSFLPQGYTDTQYF
TRBJ1-1,14,once,TRBV14,CASSQAWQAAEAFF
TRBJ1-3,17,-,TRBV6-6,CASSPPGIRLGGNTIYF
TRBJ1-1,14,once,TRBV12-5,CASAPQGAGTEAFF
TRBJ1-6,17,-,TRBV4-1,CASSQVPGQGGVSPLHF
TRBJ1-6,16,-,TRBV6-5,CASSYGQGATNSPLHF